The T cell receptor beta chain under discussion was sequenced for a study of T cells in Graves' hyperthyroidism and ophthalmopathy. Study-level findings and limits: Model predictions of ophthalmopathy came a median 6.5 months before onset.

Regions amplified from RNA transcripts were the TCR beta CDR3 regions. HTBI primers were employed in a first-round RT-PCR of the TCR CDR3. TCRdb used MiXCR to reprocess the multiplex PCR reads, holding one entry per CDR3 protein. The sample lists hundreds of thousands of distinct CDR3 sequences, around 19% seen once, with 39% in the top ten. V lost 1 base and J 1 base, leaving 8 bases between the germline ends. CDR3 size: 15 residues. Per the germline V gene, CDR1 is SGHVS and CDR2 is FQNEAQ. The sample holds many counts of this clonotype. The target antigen is unknown. V gene TRBV7-8 combines with J gene TRBJ1-5; D is possibly TRBD1 (5 bases). The TCR was taken from a man between 50 and 59 years old with Graves' ophthalmopathy. Specimen: blood. The CDR3 loop is CASSLVSGSNQPQHF. In DNA, the CDR3 is TGTGCCAGCAGCTTAGTGTCAGGGAGCAATCAGCCCCAGCATTTT.